This paragraph reports one T cell receptor beta chain. The data were taken from a study of control samples from healthy donors and cancer patients. This CDR3 region has 15 residues. CDR1 is MNHEY and CDR2 is SVGEGT in the germline V gene. With 2 bases clipped from V and 2 bases from J, the junction kept 4 bases outside the gene matches. Repertoires were generated with immunoSEQ multiplex PCR, while TCRdb's copy carries only in-frame clones and drops some. Here the sample spans 200,000 to 250,000 clones, about 94% being singletons. The sequenced sample was blood. This rearrangement joins TRBV6-2 or TRBV6-3 to TRBJ2-7; 9 positions agree with TRBD1. This receptor was identified in a man aged 50 to 59 in good health. CDR3 sequence reads: CASSYRGQGPYEQYF. CDR3 nucleotides: TGTGCCAGCAGTTACCGGGGACAGGGCCCCTACGAGCAGTACTTC.